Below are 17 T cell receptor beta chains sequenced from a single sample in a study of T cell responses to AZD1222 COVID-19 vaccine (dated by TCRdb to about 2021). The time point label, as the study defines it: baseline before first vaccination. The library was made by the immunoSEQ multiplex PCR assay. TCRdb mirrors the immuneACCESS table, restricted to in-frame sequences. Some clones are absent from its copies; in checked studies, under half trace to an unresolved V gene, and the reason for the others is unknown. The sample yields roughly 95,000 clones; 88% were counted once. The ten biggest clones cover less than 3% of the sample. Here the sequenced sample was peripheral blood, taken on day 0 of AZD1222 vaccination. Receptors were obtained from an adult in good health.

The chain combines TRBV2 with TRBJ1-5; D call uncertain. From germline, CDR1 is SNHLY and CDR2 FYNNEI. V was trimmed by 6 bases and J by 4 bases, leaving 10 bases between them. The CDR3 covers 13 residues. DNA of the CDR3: TGTGCCAGCAGCCGAGTCCCAAATCAGCCCCAGCATTTT. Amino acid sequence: CASSRVPNQPQHF.

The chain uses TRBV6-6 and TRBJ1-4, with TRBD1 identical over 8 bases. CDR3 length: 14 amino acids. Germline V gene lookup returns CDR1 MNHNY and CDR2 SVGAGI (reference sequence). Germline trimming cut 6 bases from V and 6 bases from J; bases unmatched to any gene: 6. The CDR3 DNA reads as TGTGCCAGCAGACAAACAGGGGGGGATGAAAAACTGTTTTTT. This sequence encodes CASRQTGGDEKLFF.

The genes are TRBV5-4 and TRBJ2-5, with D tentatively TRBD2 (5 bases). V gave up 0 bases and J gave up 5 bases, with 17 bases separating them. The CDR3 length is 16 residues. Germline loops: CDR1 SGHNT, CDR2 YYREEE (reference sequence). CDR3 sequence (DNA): TGTGCCAGCAGCTTGGCTGGGGAGATTAGTGAGGAGACCCAGTACTTC. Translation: CASSLAGEISEETQYF.

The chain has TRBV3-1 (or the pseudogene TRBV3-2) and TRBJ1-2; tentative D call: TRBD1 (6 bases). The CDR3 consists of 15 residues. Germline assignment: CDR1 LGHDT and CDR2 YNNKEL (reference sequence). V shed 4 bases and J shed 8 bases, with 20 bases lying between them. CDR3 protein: CASSPSWGQGDGYTF. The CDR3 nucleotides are TGTGCCAGCAGCCCCTCGTGGGGGCAGGGTGACGGCTACACCTTC.

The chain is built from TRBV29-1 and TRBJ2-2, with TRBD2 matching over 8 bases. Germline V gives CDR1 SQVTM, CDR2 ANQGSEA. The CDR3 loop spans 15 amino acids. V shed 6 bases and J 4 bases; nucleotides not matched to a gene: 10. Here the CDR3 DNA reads TGCAGCGTCTTAACCGGGACTAGGGCCACCGGGGAGCTGTTTTTT. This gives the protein CSVLTGTRATGELFF.

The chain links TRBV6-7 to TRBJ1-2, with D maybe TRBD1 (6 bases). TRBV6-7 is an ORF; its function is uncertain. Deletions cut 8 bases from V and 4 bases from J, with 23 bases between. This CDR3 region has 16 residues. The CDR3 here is CASPKTNTGLGYGYTF. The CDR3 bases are TGTGCCAGCCCGAAAACCAATACAGGGTTGGGCTATGGCTACACCTTC.

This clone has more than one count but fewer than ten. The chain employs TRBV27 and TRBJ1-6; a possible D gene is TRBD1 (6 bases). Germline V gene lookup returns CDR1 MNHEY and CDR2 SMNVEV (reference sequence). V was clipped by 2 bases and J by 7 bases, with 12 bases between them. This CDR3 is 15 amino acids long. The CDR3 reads CASSLGGPSNSPLHF. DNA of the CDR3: TGTGCCAGCAGTTTAGGGGGGCCTTCGAATTCACCCCTCCACTTT.

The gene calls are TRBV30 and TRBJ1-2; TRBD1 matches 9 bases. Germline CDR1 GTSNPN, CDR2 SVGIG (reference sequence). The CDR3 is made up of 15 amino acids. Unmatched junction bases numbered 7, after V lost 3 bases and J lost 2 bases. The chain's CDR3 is CAWRSSGQGNYGYTF. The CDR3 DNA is TGTGCCTGGAGGTCGTCGGGACAGGGAAACTATGGCTACACCTTC.

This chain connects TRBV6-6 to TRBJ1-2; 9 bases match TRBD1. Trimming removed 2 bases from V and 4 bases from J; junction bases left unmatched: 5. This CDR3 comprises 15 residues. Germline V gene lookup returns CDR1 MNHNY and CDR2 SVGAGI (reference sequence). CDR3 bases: TGTGCCAGCAGTTACCCGGACAGGGGCGGCTATGGCTACACCTTC. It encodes CASSYPDRGGYGYTF.

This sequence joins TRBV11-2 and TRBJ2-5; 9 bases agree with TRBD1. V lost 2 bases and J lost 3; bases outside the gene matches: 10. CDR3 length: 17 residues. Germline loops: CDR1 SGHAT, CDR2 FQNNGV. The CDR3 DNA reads TGTGCCAGCAGCTTATTTGCTCAAGACAGGGGGAAAGAGACCCAGTACTTC. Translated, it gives CASSLFAQDRGKETQYF.

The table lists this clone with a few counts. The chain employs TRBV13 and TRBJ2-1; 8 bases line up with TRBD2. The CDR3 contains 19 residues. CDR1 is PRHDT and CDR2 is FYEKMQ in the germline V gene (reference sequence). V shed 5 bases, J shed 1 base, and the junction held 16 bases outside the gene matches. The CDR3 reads CASSPTGTRTTHSYNEQFF. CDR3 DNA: TGTGCCAGCAGCCCAACCGGGACTAGAACCACGCATTCCTACAATGAGCAGTTCTTC.

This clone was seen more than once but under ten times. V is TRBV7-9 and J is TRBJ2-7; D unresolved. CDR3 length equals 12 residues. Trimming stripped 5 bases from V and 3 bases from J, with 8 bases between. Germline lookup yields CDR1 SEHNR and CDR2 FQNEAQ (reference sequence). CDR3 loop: CASSNLDYEQYF. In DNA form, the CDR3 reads TGTGCCAGCAGCAATCTAGACTACGAGCAGTACTTC.

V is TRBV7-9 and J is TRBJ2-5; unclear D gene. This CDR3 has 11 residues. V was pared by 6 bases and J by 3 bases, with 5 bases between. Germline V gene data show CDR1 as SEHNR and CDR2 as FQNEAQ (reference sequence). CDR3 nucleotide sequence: TGTGCCAGCAGAGCAGAAGAGACCCAGTACTTC. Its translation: CASRAEETQYF.

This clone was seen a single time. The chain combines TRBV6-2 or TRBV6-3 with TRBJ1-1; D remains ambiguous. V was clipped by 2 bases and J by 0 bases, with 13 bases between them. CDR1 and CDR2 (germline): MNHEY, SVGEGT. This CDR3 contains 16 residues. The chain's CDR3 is CASSYDIRGMNTEAFF. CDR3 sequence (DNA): TGTGCCAGCAGTTACGATATTCGGGGTATGAACACTGAAGCTTTCTTT.

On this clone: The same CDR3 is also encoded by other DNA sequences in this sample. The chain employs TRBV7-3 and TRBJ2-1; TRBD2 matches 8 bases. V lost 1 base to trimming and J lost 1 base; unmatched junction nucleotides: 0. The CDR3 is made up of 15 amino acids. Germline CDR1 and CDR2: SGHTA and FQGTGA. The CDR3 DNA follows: TGTGCCAGCAGCTTAAGCGGGGGGTCCTACAATGAGCAGTTCTTC. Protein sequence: CASSLSGGSYNEQFF.

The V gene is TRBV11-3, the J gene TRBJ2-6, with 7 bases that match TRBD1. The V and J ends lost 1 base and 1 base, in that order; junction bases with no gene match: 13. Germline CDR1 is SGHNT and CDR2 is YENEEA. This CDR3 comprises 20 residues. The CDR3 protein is CASSLGPRQGTYSGANVLTF. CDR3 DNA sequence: TGTGCCAGCAGCTTAGGCCCGAGACAGGGTACATATTCTGGGGCCAACGTCCTGACTTTC.

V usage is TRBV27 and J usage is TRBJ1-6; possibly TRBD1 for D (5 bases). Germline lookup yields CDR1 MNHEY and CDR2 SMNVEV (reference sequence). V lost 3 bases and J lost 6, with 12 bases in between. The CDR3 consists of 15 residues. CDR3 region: CASSFVADSNSPLHF. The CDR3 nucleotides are TGTGCCAGCAGTTTCGTGGCAGACAGTAATTCACCCCTCCACTTT.